These 19 T cell receptor beta chains were sequenced from one sample in a study of CD8+ T cells in alopecia areata. In each case, RNA was isolated and then reverse transcribed into cDNA as the sequencing template. Method: immunoSEQ multiplex PCR; TCRdb's copy keeps in-frame clones and lacks some. The sample has about 200,000 clones; 58% are singletons. The treatment denotes: oral pan-JAK inhibitor, 5-10 mg twice daily. Specimen: CD4+ T cells sorted from blood, collected at week 24, from a patient treated with tofacitinib. These receptor sequences come from a human donor with alopecia areata.

This clone occurred many times. The rearrangement joins TRBV28 to TRBJ2-7; tentative D call: TRBD1 (6 bases). Germline assignment: CDR1 MDHEN and CDR2 SYDVKM. CDR3 length: 12 residues. V was trimmed by 10 bases and J by 4 bases, leaving 14 bases between them. The CDR3 spells CATKLQGYEQYF. CDR3 nucleotides: TGTGCCACCAAGTTACAGGGTTACGAGCAGTACTTC.

This clone was seen more than once but under ten times. The gene calls are TRBV7-2 and TRBJ2-5; weak D call: TRBD1 (5 bases). Looked up from germline, CDR1 is SGHTA and CDR2 is FQGNSA. Trimming took 0 bases from V and 4 from J, leaving 12 bases between them. The CDR3 is 15 residues long. CDR3 nucleotides: TGTGCCAGCAGCTTAGCAGGGCGAAGGGGAGAGACCCAGTACTTC. Its translation is CASSLAGRRGETQYF.

The genes are TRBV29-1 and TRBJ1-3; D not resolved. The CDR3 length is 16 residues. Per germline, CDR1 SQVTM and CDR2 ANQGSEA. Trimming shortened V by 2 bases and J by 0 bases, and 14 bases separated the two germline ends. CDR3 protein: CSVELYPGISGNTIYF. The CDR3 region has the DNA TGCAGCGTTGAATTGTATCCAGGCATCTCTGGAAACACCATATATTTT. Drawing the rest from reference TRBV29-1 and TRBJ1-3, the complete variable domain is SAVISQKPSRDICQRGTSLTIQCQVDSQVTMMFWYRQQPGQSLTLIATANQGSEATYESGFVIDKFPISRPNLTFSTLTVSNMSPEDSSIYLCSVELYPGISGNTIYFGEGSWLTVV.

The genes are TRBV7-2 and TRBJ1-4; D ambiguous. The CDR3 consists of 13 residues. Trimming pared 3 bases from V and 8 bases from J, leaving 10 bases between. From germline, CDR1 is SGHTA and CDR2 FQGNSA. The CDR3 coding sequence is TGTGCCAGCAGCTTTATGGGCGGGGAAAAACTGTTTTTT. Protein product: CASSFMGGEKLFF.

The chain is built from TRBV7-2 and TRBJ2-7, with D unclear. The CDR3 sequence is 11 residues long. Trimming stripped 1 base from V and 6 bases from J, with 4 bases between. Germline V lookup: CDR1 SGHTA, CDR2 FQGNSA. CDR3 bases: TGTGCCAGCAGCTTAGATCTCGAGCAGTACTTC. Translation: CASSLDLEQYF.

The chain joins TRBV5-1 to TRBJ2-3; no definite D call. Per germline, CDR1 SGHRS and CDR2 YFSETQ. V was cut by 4 bases and J by 2 bases, with 11 bases left in between. CDR3 length equals 14 residues. CDR3 in DNA: TGCGCCAGCAGCCAGAGTACACACACAGATACGCAGTATTTT. Protein: CASSQSTHTDTQYF. The full variable domain, in which reference TRBV5-1 and TRBJ2-3 provide the parts outside the CDR3, is KAGVTQTPRYLIKTRGQQVTLSCSPISGHRSVSWYQQTPGQGLQFLFEYFSETQRNKGNFPGRFSGRQFSNSRSEMNVSTLELGDSALYLCASSQSTHTDTQYFGPGTRLTVL.

V is TRBV6-5 and J is TRBJ2-5, with a weak D call TRBD2 (6 bases). The CDR3 spans 13 residues. V gave up 6 bases and J gave up 5 bases, with 13 bases separating them. Germline CDR1 MNHEY, CDR2 SVGAGI. CDR3 sequence (DNA): TGTGCCAGCAGCCCAAGGACTAAGGAGACCCAGTACTTC. Its protein is CASSPRTKETQYF.

The chain has TRBV15 and TRBJ1-1; D remains ambiguous. Trimming took 9 bases from V and 0 from J, leaving 14 bases between them. This CDR3 spans 14 amino acids. Germline assignment: CDR1 LNHNV and CDR2 YYDKDF (reference sequence). The DNA for the CDR3 is TGTGCCACGGCCCTCACACCTATGAACACTGAAGCTTTCTTT. This gives the protein CATALTPMNTEAFF.

This chain joins TRBV27 and TRBJ2-3; tentative D call: TRBD1 (6 bases). Germline assignment: CDR1 MNHEY and CDR2 SMNVEV (reference sequence). The V end lost 3 bases, the J end lost 10 bases, and 11 bases lay between the germline ends. The length of the CDR3 is 12 residues. CDR3 loop: CASSFRGSAQYF. As DNA, the CDR3 is TGTGCCAGCAGTTTCAGGGGTAGTGCGCAGTATTTT.

Concerning this clone itself: Other DNA sequences in the sample encode the same CDR3. The genes are TRBV7-2 and TRBJ2-7; D gene ambiguous. This CDR3 region has 14 residues. The germline CDR1 and CDR2 sequences are SGHTA and FQGNSA. Trimming cost V 1 base and J 2 bases, with 9 bases left between them. CDR3 amino acids: CASSLGQATYEQYF. CDR3 DNA sequence: TGTGCCAGCAGCTTAGGGCAGGCCACCTACGAGCAGTACTTC.

This clone was observed a few times. This chain connects TRBV5-1 to TRBJ2-5; D perhaps matches TRBD1 (5 bases). Trimming cost V 4 bases and J 3 bases, with 16 bases left between them. Looked up from germline, CDR1 is SGHRS and CDR2 is YFSETQ. CDR3 length equals 15 residues. CDR3 region: CASSPGAATEETQYF. CDR3 in DNA: TGCGCCAGCAGCCCTGGGGCCGCGACAGAAGAGACCCAGTACTTC.

This clone was picked up one time. V gene TRBV10-3 combines with J gene TRBJ2-1, with 14 bases fitting TRBD2. J was trimmed by 9 bases and V by 6 bases; bases with no gene match: 7. The CDR3 runs 15 residues. Germline CDR1 and CDR2: ENHRY and SYGVKD. CDR3 nucleotide sequence: TGTGCCATCAGGACGACTAGCGGGGGGGCGGGTGAGCAGTTCTTC. It codes for CAIRTTSGGAGEQFF.

This clone turned up a few times. The V and J genes are TRBV29-1 and TRBJ1-2, with a tentative D call TRBD1 (5 bases). Germline CDR1 and CDR2: SQVTM and ANQGSEA. The CDR3 is 13 residues long. V was shortened by 4 bases and J by 4 bases, with 13 bases between the two germline ends. The CDR3 DNA reads TGCAGCGTTGGCCGCACAGACAGCTATGGCTACACCTTC. Residues: CSVGRTDSYGYTF.

This clone has only a few counts. The CDR3 DNA is TGTGCCAGCAGCGCGGCAGGGTCTCTGGGGACCCAGTACTTC. Its translation: CASSAAGSLGTQYF. V is TRBV9 and J is TRBJ2-5, with a weak D call TRBD1 (5 bases). The CDR3 has 14 amino acids. Deletions cut 3 bases from V and 7 bases from J, with 16 bases between. Germline-derived CDR1 and CDR2 are SGDLS and YYNGEE.

The rearrangement uses TRBV2 and TRBJ1-5; D is unclear. This CDR3 region has 13 residues. In germline, CDR1 is SNHLY, CDR2 FYNNEI. V was pared by 8 bases and J by 7 bases, with 15 bases between. This CDR3 reads CASLVSREQPQHF. CDR3 nucleotide sequence: TGTGCCAGCCTTGTTTCCCGAGAACAGCCCCAGCATTTT. Full variable domain (outside the CDR3, taken from reference TRBV2 and TRBJ1-5): EPEVTQTPSHQVTQMGQEVILRCVPISNHLYFYWYRQILGQKVEFLVSFYNNEISEKSEIFDDQFSVERPDGSNFTLKIRSTKLEDSAMYFCASLVSREQPQHFGDGTRLSIL.

This chain links TRBV29-1 with TRBJ2-1; possibly TRBD2 for D (6 bases). V was pared by 6 bases and J by 4 bases, with 13 bases between. From germline, CDR1 is SQVTM and CDR2 ANQGSEA. The CDR3 length is 13 residues. This CDR3 is CSVDGTVYNEQFF. Here the CDR3 DNA reads TGCAGCGTAGACGGGACTGTTTACAATGAGCAGTTCTTC.

This clone was seen more than once but under ten times. The junction shows a germline mismatch at one end, possibly a read error. The J gene is TRBJ2-1, the V gene TRBV5-8; 12 bases line up with TRBD1. Germline values: CDR1 SGHTS, CDR2 YDEGEE. The CDR3 has 14 amino acids. Here the CDR3 DNA reads TGCGCCAGCAGCGGGACAGGGGGCTGGGATGAGCAGTTCTTC. Translated, it gives CASSGTGGWDEQFF.

With respect to this clone: Additional DNA sequences in this sample encode the identical CDR3. This chain connects TRBV28 to TRBJ1-5; D ambiguous. The CDR3 contains 12 residues. Trimming stripped 5 bases from V and 4 bases from J, with 6 bases between. Germline CDR1 MDHEN, CDR2 SYDVKM. This CDR3 reads CASSTLNQPQHF. In DNA form, the CDR3 reads TGTGCCAGCAGTACGCTAAATCAGCCCCAGCATTTT. Full variable domain (missing parts from reference TRBV28 and TRBJ1-5): DVKVTQSSRYLVKRTGEKVFLECVQDMDHENMFWYRQDPGLGLRLIYFSYDVKMKEKGDIPEGYSVSREKKERFSLILESASTNQTSMYLCASSTLNQPQHFGDGTRLSIL.

The chain joins TRBV5-4 to TRBJ1-1; D remains unclear. CDR3 length: 13 amino acids. V lost 0 bases and J lost 1, with 4 bases in between. CDR1 and CDR2 from the germline V gene are SGHNT and YYREEE (reference sequence). CDR3 DNA: TGTGCCAGCAGCTTGGTTAGGAACACTGAAGCTTTCTTT. Translated: CASSLVRNTEAFF.